This T cell receptor beta chain was sequenced for a study of CD8 T cells in ankylosing spondylitis. Points from the study as a whole: Earlier work had already found some motif variants in reactive arthritis synovial fluid and blood. Relatively scarce in peripheral blood, disease-linked clones were CD8+. Significant enrichment of disease-linked clones was reported in matched ankylosing spondylitis synovial fluid. Made up of fewer than ten highly homologous variants, a TCR beta motif appeared characteristic of ankylosing spondylitis blood.

5'-RACE, quantitative and with molecular barcodes, yielded the TCR beta libraries. MiXCR was run by TCRdb on the 5' RACE reads, yielding one entry per CDR3 protein. The sample lists tens of thousands of distinct CDR3 sequences, about 8.1% seen once, with around 30% in the top ten. This clonotype has only a few counts. Antigen unknown. CDR1 is LNHNV, CDR2 YYDKDF, per germline (reference sequence). Trimming removed 5 bases from V and 4 bases from J; junction bases left unmatched: 20. CDR3 length equals 20 residues. The clonotype originates from a male donor with ankylosing spondylitis. The sample consisted of blood, either unsorted or a sorted T cell fraction (not recorded which). The V call is TRBV15, the J call TRBJ2-3; the match to TRBD2 covers 11 bases. The CDR3 sequence: CATSPEYSPQLAGAADTQYF. The DNA for the CDR3 is TGTGCCACCAGCCCAGAGTATAGTCCACAACTAGCGGGAGCGGCAGATACGCAGTATTTT.